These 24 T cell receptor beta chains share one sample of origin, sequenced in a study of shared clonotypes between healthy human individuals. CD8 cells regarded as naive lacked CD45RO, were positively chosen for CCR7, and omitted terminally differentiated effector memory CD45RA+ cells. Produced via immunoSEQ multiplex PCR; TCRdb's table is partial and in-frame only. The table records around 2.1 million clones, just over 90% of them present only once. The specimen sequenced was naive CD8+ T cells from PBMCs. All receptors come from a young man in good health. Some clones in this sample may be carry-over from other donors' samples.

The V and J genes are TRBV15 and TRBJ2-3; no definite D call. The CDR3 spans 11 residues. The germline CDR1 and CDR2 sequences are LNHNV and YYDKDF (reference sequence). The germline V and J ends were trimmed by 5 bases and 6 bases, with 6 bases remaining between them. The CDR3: CATSFFDTQYF. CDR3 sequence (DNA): TGTGCCACCAGCTTTTTTGATACGCAGTATTTT.

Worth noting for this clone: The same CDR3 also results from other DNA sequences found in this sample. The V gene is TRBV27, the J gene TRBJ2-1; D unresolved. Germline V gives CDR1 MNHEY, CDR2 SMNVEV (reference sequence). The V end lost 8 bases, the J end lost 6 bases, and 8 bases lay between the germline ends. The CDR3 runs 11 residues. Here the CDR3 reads CASSLLNEQFF. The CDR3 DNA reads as TGTGCCAGCTCTTTGCTCAATGAGCAGTTCTTC.

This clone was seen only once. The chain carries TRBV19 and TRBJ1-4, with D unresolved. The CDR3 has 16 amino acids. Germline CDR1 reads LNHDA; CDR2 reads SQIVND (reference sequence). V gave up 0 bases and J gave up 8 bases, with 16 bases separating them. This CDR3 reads CASSIESIGPQEKLFF. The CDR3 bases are TGTGCCAGTAGTATAGAAAGCATCGGCCCCCAGGAAAAACTGTTTTTT.

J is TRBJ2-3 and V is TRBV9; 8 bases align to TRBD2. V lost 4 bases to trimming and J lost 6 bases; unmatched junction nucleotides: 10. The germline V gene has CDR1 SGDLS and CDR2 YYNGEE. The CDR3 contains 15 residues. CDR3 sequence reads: CASSLSGSRADTQYF. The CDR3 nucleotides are TGTGCCAGCAGCCTAAGCGGGAGTAGGGCGGATACGCAGTATTTT.

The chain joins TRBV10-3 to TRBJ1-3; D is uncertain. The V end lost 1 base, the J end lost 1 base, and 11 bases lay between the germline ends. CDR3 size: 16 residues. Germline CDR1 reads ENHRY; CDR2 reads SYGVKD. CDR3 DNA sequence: TGTGCCATCAGTGAGTTCGGCCCAAGGTCTGGAAACACCATATATTTT. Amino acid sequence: CAISEFGPRSGNTIYF.

The CDR3 loop is CASSAGFETQYF. The CDR3 DNA follows: TGTGCCAGCAGCGCAGGATTTGAGACCCAGTACTTC. The gene calls are TRBV11-2 and TRBJ2-5; D unclear. Germline loops: CDR1 SGHAT, CDR2 FQNNGV. The CDR3 totals 12 residues. V lost 5 bases to trimming and J lost 5 bases, with 9 bases between them.

The CDR3 bases are TGTGCCAGCAGCTCCCGGACTAGCGGGATCAATGAGCAGTTCTTC. Translation gives CASSSRTSGINEQFF. The chain has TRBV11-3 and TRBJ2-1; TRBD2 agrees at 12 bases. V shed 4 bases and J 6 bases; nucleotides not matched to a gene: 4. Germline V gene data show CDR1 as SGHNT and CDR2 as YENEEA. The CDR3 spans 15 residues.

The chain's CDR3 is CASSLDGPGRQETQYF. The CDR3 DNA follows: TGTGCCAGCAGCTTAGATGGTCCGGGGCGTCAAGAGACCCAGTACTTC. The chain carries TRBV7-2 and TRBJ2-5; the D gene could be TRBD1 or TRBD2 (5 bases each). V lost 1 base to trimming and J lost 2 bases, with 14 bases between them. The germline CDR1 and CDR2 sequences are SGHTA and FQGNSA. The CDR3 has 16 amino acids. The full variable domain, with the rest looked up from reference TRBV7-2 and TRBJ2-5, is GAGVSQSPSNKVTEKGKDVELRCDPISGHTALYWYRQSLGQGLEFLIYFQGNSAPDKSGLPSDRFSAERTGGSVSTLTIQRTQQEDSAVYLCASSLDGPGRQETQYFGPGTRLLVL.

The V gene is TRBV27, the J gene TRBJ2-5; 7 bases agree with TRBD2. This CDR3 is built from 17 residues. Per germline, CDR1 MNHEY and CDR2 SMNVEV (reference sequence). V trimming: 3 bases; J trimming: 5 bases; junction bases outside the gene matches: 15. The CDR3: CASSFYVNGRIWETQYF. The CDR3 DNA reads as TGTGCCAGCAGTTTCTATGTAAACGGGAGGATTTGGGAGACCCAGTACTTC.

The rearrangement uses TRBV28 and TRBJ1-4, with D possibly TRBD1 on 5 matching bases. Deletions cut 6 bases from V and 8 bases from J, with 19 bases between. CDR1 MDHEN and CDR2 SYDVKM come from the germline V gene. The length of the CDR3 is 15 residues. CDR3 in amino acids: CASRVKGRIREKLFF. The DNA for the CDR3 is TGTGCCAGCAGAGTAAAGGGACGGATACGAGAAAAACTGTTTTTT.

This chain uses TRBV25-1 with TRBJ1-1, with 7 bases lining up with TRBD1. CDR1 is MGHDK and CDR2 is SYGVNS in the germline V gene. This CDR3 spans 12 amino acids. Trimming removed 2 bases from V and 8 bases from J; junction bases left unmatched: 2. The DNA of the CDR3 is TGTGCCAGCAGTGAAAACAGGGGCGAAGCTTTCTTT. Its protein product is CASSENRGEAFF.

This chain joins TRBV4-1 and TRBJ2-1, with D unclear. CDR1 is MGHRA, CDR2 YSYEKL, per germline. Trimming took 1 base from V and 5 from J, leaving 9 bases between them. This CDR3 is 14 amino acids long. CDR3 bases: TGCGCCAGCAGCCAAGGGGTTTATAACAATGAGCAGTTCTTC. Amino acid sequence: CASSQGVYNNEQFF.

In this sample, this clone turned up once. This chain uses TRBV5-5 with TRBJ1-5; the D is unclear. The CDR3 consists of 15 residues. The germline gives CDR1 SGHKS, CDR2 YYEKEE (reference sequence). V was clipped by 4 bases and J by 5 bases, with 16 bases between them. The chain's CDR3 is CASSPTWEEHQPQHF. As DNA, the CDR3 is TGTGCCAGCAGCCCGACGTGGGAAGAGCATCAGCCCCAGCATTTT.

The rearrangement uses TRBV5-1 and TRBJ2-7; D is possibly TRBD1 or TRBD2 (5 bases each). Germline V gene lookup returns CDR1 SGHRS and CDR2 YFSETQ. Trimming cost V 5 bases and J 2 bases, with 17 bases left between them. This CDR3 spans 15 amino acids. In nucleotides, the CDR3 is TGCGCCAGCAGGAACGGGGCAGGGAAGGCCTACGAGCAGTACTTC. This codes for CASRNGAGKAYEQYF.

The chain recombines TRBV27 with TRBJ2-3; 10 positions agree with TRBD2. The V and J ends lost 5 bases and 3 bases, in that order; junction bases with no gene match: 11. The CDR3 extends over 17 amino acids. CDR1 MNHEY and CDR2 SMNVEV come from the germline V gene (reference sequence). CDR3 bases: TGTGCCAGCAGTCTAACGAGCGGGAGGGCCGTTACAGATACGCAGTATTTT. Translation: CASSLTSGRAVTDTQYF.

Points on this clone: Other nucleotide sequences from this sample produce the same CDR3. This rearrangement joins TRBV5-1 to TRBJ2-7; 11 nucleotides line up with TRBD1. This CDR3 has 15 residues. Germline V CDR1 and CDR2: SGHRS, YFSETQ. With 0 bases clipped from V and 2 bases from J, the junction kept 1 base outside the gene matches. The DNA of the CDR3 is TGCGCCAGCAGCTTGGGGACAGGGGGCCCCTACGAGCAGTACTTC. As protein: CASSLGTGGPYEQYF. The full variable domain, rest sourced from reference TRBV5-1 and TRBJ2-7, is KAGVTQTPRYLIKTRGQQVTLSCSPISGHRSVSWYQQTPGQGLQFLFEYFSETQRNKGNFPGRFSGRQFSNSRSEMNVSTLELGDSALYLCASSLGTGGPYEQYFGPGTRLTVT.

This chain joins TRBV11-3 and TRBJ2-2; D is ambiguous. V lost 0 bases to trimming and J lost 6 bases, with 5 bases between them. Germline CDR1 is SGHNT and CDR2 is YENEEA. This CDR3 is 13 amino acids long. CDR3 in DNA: TGTGCCAGCAGCTTAGATCGGGCCGGGGAGCTGTTTTTT. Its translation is CASSLDRAGELFF.

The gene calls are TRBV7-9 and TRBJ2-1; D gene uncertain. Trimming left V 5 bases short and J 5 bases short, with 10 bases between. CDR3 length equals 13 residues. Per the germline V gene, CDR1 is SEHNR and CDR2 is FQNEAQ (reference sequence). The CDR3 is CASSVLGDNEQFF. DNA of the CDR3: TGTGCCAGCAGCGTTCTTGGGGACAATGAGCAGTTCTTC.

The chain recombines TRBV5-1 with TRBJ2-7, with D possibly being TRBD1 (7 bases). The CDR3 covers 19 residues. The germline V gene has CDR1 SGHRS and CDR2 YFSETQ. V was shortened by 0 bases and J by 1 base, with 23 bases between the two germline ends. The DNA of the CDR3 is TGCGCCAGCAGCTTGGCAGGGGGTCGAGTAGCGGTACCATCCTACGAGCAGTACTTC. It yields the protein CASSLAGGRVAVPSYEQYF.

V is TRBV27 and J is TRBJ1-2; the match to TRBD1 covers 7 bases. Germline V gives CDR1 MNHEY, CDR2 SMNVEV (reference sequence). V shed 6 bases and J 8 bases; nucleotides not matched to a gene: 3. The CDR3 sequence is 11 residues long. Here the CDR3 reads CASRLGQGYTF. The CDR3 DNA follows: TGTGCCAGCAGACTGGGACAGGGCTACACCTTC.

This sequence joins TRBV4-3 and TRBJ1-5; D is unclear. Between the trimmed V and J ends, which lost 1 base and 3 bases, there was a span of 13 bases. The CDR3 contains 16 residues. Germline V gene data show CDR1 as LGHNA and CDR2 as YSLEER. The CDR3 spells CASSQGWRVDNQPQHF. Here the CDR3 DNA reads TGCGCCAGCAGCCAAGGGTGGAGGGTAGACAATCAGCCCCAGCATTTT.

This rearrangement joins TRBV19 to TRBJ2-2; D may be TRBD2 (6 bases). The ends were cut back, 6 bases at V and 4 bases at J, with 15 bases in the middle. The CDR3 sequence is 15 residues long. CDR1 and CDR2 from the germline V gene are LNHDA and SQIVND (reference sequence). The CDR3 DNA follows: TGTGCCAGTAGCCCCCTCCGCGGGGCCACCGGGGAGCTGTTTTTT. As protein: CASSPLRGATGELFF.

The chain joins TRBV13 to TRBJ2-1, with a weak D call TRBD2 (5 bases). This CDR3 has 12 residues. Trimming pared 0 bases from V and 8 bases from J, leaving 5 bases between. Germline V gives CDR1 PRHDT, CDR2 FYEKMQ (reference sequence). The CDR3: CASSLGSDEQFF. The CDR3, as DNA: TGTGCCAGCAGCTTAGGTAGCGATGAGCAGTTCTTC.

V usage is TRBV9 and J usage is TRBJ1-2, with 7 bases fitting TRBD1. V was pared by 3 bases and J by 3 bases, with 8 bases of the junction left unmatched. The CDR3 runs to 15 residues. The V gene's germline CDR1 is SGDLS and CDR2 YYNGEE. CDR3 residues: CASSGDRDSHYGYTF. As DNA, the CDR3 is TGTGCCAGCAGCGGAGACCGGGACAGTCACTATGGCTACACCTTC.